These 25 T cell receptor beta chains came from one sample sequenced in a study of blood T cell repertoires in COVID-19. This table comes from immunoSEQ multiplex PCR, and its TCRdb copy is limited to in-frame clones, with some not included. Of about 310,000 clones in the sample, approximately 89% are singletons; the top ten hold 9.5%. Sequencing used PBMCs or T cells enriched from blood (not recorded which). These receptors all come from a middle-aged woman who had recovered from COVID-19.

The chain carries TRBV18 and TRBJ1-4; no clear D. The V end lost 5 bases, the J end lost 0 bases, and 16 bases lay between the germline ends. Germline loops: CDR1 KGHSH, CDR2 LQKENI. The CDR3 runs 17 residues. The CDR3 nucleotides read TGTGCCAGCTCATCTCCAGCGGACCCTGCAACTAATGAAAAACTGTTTTTT. Its translation is CASSSPADPATNEKLFF. Complete variable domain (other parts from reference TRBV18 and TRBJ1-4): NAGVMQNPRHLVRRRGQEARLRCSPMKGHSHVYWYRQLPEEGLKFMVYLQKENIIDESGMPKERFSAEFPKEGPSILRIQQVVRGDSAAYFCASSSPADPATNEKLFFGSGTQLSVL.

This clone was picked up one time. The chain has TRBV29-1 and TRBJ2-6; TRBD2 might be the D (7 bases). V was clipped by 6 bases and J by 0 bases, with 15 bases between them. Germline V lookup: CDR1 SQVTM, CDR2 ANQGSEA. This CDR3 region has 16 residues. CDR3 DNA: TGCAGCGTCTTGGGAGGGGGTGGCTCTGGGGCCAACGTCCTGACTTTC. This encodes CSVLGGGGSGANVLTF.

V is TRBV27 and J is TRBJ1-2, with D unresolved. V was shortened by 3 bases and J by 2 bases, with 7 bases between the two germline ends. The CDR3 contains 13 residues. Per the germline V gene, CDR1 is MNHEY and CDR2 is SMNVEV (reference sequence). CDR3 nucleotides: TGTGCCAGCAGTTTCCAACGGAACTATGGCTACACCTTC. Its protein is CASSFQRNYGYTF.

The chain combines TRBV7-6 with TRBJ2-1; TRBD2 matches 10 bases. CDR1 SGHVS and CDR2 FNYEAQ come from the germline V gene. The junction had 10 bases not matched to a gene; V was cut back by 3 bases and J by 8 bases. The CDR3 is 16 amino acids. The DNA for the CDR3 is TGTGCCAGCAGCTTCGGGGTGAGCGGGAGGGCCGATGAGCAGTTCTTC. It codes for CASSFGVSGRADEQFF.

This clone was observed once. The chain joins TRBV7-2 to TRBJ2-7; D may be TRBD2 (5 bases). CDR1 and CDR2 (germline): SGHTA, FQGNSA. CDR3 length: 13 amino acids. Trimming removed 3 bases from V and 4 bases from J, with 10 bases in between. The CDR3: CASSLDSLYEQYF. The DNA for the CDR3 is TGTGCCAGCAGCTTGGACTCCCTTTACGAGCAGTACTTC.

This chain links TRBV27 with TRBJ2-7; 7 bases fit TRBD1. The junction had 10 bases not matched to a gene; V was cut back by 0 bases and J by 5 bases. Germline V lookup: CDR1 MNHEY, CDR2 SMNVEV (reference sequence). There are 16 residues in the CDR3. CDR3 nucleotide sequence: TGTGCCAGCAGTTTATCGCCGGCAGGGGGTCAGCACGAGCAGTACTTC. Its translation: CASSLSPAGGQHEQYF.

This clone was seen only once. V gene TRBV5-8 combines with J gene TRBJ1-1, with D possibly TRBD1 on 5 matching bases. The V and J ends lost 4 bases and 4 bases respectively, with 17 bases between them. The CDR3 runs to 15 residues. Germline CDR1 is SGHTS and CDR2 is YDEGEE. The CDR3 sequence is CASSISGTWSTEAFF. CDR3 DNA sequence: TGTGCCAGCAGCATCTCCGGGACTTGGAGCACTGAAGCTTTCTTT.

The rearrangement joins TRBV7-3 to TRBJ2-1; 13 bases agree with TRBD2. Germline V gives CDR1 SGHTA, CDR2 FQGTGA. The V gene end was trimmed by 4 bases and the J gene end by 7 bases; junction bases not matched to a gene: 1. The CDR3 is 14 amino acids. The CDR3 sequence is CASSWTSGSNEQFF. DNA of the CDR3: TGTGCCAGCAGCTGGACTAGCGGGAGTAATGAGCAGTTCTTC.

The rearrangement links TRBV12-3 or TRBV12-4 to TRBJ1-1, with D uncertain. V was shortened by 7 bases and J by 0 bases, with 9 bases between the two germline ends. The CDR3 contains 13 residues. DNA of the CDR3: TGTGCCAGCACCCTAACGGTGAACACTGAAGCTTTCTTT. As protein: CASTLTVNTEAFF.

The chain joins TRBV5-1 to TRBJ2-1, with D possibly TRBD1 on 6 matching bases. This CDR3 is 16 amino acids long. V lost 4 bases and J lost 3, with 17 bases in between. Per germline, CDR1 SGHRS and CDR2 YFSETQ. The CDR3 loop is CASSGGALGIYNEQFF. DNA for the CDR3: TGCGCCAGCAGCGGGGGCGCCCTGGGTATCTACAATGAGCAGTTCTTC. Based on the CDR3 plus reference TRBV5-1 and TRBJ2-1, the full variable domain is KAGVTQTPRYLIKTRGQQVTLSCSPISGHRSVSWYQQTPGQGLQFLFEYFSETQRNKGNFPGRFSGRQFSNSRSEMNVSTLELGDSALYLCASSGGALGIYNEQFFGPGTRLTVL.

The chain has TRBV29-1 and TRBJ2-7; 8 bases fit TRBD1. CDR3 length: 12 residues. J gave up 1 base and V 6 bases, and 2 bases lay outside the gene matches. Germline-derived CDR1 and CDR2 are SQVTM and ANQGSEA. The CDR3 nucleotides are TGCAGCGTGACAGGGGTATCCTACGAGCAGTACTTC. Its translation: CSVTGVSYEQYF.

In DNA form, the CDR3 reads TGTGCCAGCAGCGGGATGACTAGCGGGAGACTAGATACGCAGTATTTT. Amino acids: CASSGMTSGRLDTQYF. The V call is TRBV9, the J call TRBJ2-3, with 12 bases that match TRBD2. The CDR3 spans 16 residues. Germline loops: CDR1 SGDLS, CDR2 YYNGEE. Trimming took 3 bases from V and 5 from J; bases not matched to a gene: 7.

The CDR3 region is CASSLGDSTYNEQFF. CDR3 nucleotides: TGTGCCAGCAGCTTGGGGGACAGCACCTACAATGAGCAGTTCTTC. The chain is built from TRBV7-9 and TRBJ2-1; 7 nucleotides line up with TRBD1. This CDR3 spans 15 amino acids. Losses at the gene ends were 3 bases for V and 2 bases for J; bases not matched to a gene: 4. Germline CDR1 and CDR2: SEHNR and FQNEAQ (reference sequence).

The sample holds one count of this clone. V usage is TRBV5-4 and J usage is TRBJ2-5, with a weak D call TRBD2 (5 bases). Per the germline V gene, CDR1 is SGHNT and CDR2 is YYREEE (reference sequence). The CDR3 is 14 residues long. The germline V and J ends were trimmed by 4 bases and 0 bases, with 10 bases remaining between them. Here the CDR3 reads CASSPPTNQETQYF. The DNA for the CDR3 is TGTGCCAGCAGCCCCCCGACTAACCAAGAGACCCAGTACTTC.

The genes are TRBV2 and TRBJ2-2, with a tentative D call TRBD2 (5 bases). Germline V gene data show CDR1 as SNHLY and CDR2 as FYNNEI. Deletions cut 2 bases from V and 3 bases from J, with 13 bases between. The CDR3 has 16 amino acids. CDR3 region: CASSELGGGDTGELFF. Here the CDR3 DNA reads TGTGCCAGCAGTGAACTCGGAGGCGGCGACACCGGGGAGCTGTTTTTT.

The chain combines TRBV5-1 with TRBJ1-1, with D maybe TRBD1 (5 bases). Trimming left V 2 bases short and J 3 bases short, with 11 bases between. Looked up from germline, CDR1 is SGHRS and CDR2 is YFSETQ. CDR3 size: 14 residues. CDR3 loop: CASSFGSGDTEAFF. The DNA of the CDR3 is TGCGCCAGCAGCTTTGGATCGGGGGACACTGAAGCTTTCTTT.

This clone appeared a single time. The V gene is TRBV15, the J gene TRBJ1-2; D is unresolved. Germline CDR1 and CDR2: LNHNV and YYDKDF (reference sequence). The ends were cut back, 0 bases at V and 4 bases at J, with 9 bases in the middle. The CDR3 runs 14 residues. This CDR3 is CATSRDGGSYGYTF. CDR3 DNA sequence: TGTGCCACCAGCAGAGATGGCGGAAGCTATGGCTACACCTTC. Full variable domain (missing parts from reference TRBV15 and TRBJ1-2): DAMVIQNPRYQVTQFGKPVTLSCSQTLNHNVMYWYQQKSSQAPKLLFHYYDKDFNNEADTPDNFQSRRPNTSFCFLDIRSPGLGDTAMYLCATSRDGGSYGYTFGSGTRLTVV.

J is TRBJ1-1 and V is TRBV19; no reliable D call. Trimming stripped 9 bases from V and 4 bases from J, with 21 bases between. Germline assignment: CDR1 LNHDA and CDR2 SQIVND (reference sequence). The CDR3 runs to 15 residues. The CDR3, as DNA: TGTGCCAGCGGAGCACAAGAGGCGATTGGCACTGAAGCTTTCTTT. It specifies CASGAQEAIGTEAFF.

This chain joins TRBV7-9 and TRBJ2-5; 7 positions agree with TRBD2. The CDR3 is 15 amino acids. V trimming: 5 bases; J trimming: 5 bases; junction bases outside the gene matches: 11. CDR1 SEHNR and CDR2 FQNEAQ come from the germline V gene (reference sequence). CDR3 DNA: TGTGCCAGCAGCCGAATGAATAGCGGGTGGGAGACCCAGTACTTC. Translated, it gives CASSRMNSGWETQYF.

The chain carries TRBV11-3 and TRBJ2-3, with TRBD2 identical over 12 bases. The ends lost 4 bases at V and 4 bases at J; junction bases unmatched: 6. Germline CDR1 reads SGHNT; CDR2 reads YENEEA. This CDR3 region has 16 residues. CDR3 residues: CASSSRLAGVPDTQYF. The CDR3 nucleotides read TGTGCCAGCAGCTCGCGACTAGCGGGAGTCCCAGATACGCAGTATTTT.

Worth noting for this clone: The same CDR3 can be traced to other DNA sequences in this sample. The chain couples TRBV19 to TRBJ1-1, with D unresolved. Germline CDR1 is LNHDA and CDR2 is SQIVND (reference sequence). The V gene lost 3 bases and the J gene lost 1 base, with 6 bases spanning the gap. CDR3 length equals 13 residues. The CDR3 region is CASSIGGNTEAFF. The CDR3 DNA follows: TGTGCCAGTAGTATTGGAGGGAACACTGAAGCTTTCTTT.

The rearrangement joins TRBV19 to TRBJ2-1; D is possibly TRBD2 (5 bases). In germline, CDR1 is LNHDA, CDR2 SQIVND (reference sequence). The CDR3 is 13 amino acids. V lost 6 bases to trimming and J lost 9 bases, with 15 bases between them. The chain's CDR3 is CASRDSRLGEQFF. CDR3 nucleotide sequence: TGTGCCAGTAGGGACTCCCGTCTGGGTGAGCAGTTCTTC. Filled out from reference TRBV19 and TRBJ2-1, the complete variable domain reads DGGITQSPKYLFRKEGQNVTLSCEQNLNHDAMYWYRQDPGQGLRLIYYSQIVNDFQKGDIAEGYSVSREKKESFPLTVTSAQKNPTAFYLCASRDSRLGEQFFGPGTRLTVL.

This clone was detected once. This chain connects TRBV7-2 to TRBJ2-7, with 7 nucleotides matching TRBD2. With V trimmed by 5 bases and J by 6 bases, 13 bases remained unmatched. CDR3 length: 15 residues. CDR1 SGHTA and CDR2 FQGNSA come from the germline V gene. CDR3 region: CASSPLGVAGAEQYF. The DNA of the CDR3 is TGTGCCAGCAGCCCCCTTGGGGTCGCGGGAGCCGAGCAGTACTTC.

The chain couples TRBV27 to TRBJ2-2; 7 nucleotides line up with TRBD1. After removal of 8 bases from V and 3 bases from J, the junction contained 9 bases not matched to a gene. In germline, CDR1 is MNHEY, CDR2 SMNVEV (reference sequence). This CDR3 has 15 amino acids. CDR3 nucleotides: TGTGCCAGCCGACCCCGGGACAGACACACCGGGGAGCTGTTTTTT. Its translation: CASRPRDRHTGELFF.

The chain carries TRBV7-8 and TRBJ2-7, with TRBD1 matching 9 bases. V gave up 4 bases and J gave up 7 bases; unmatched junction bases: 8. CDR1 is SGHVS and CDR2 is FQNEAQ in the germline V gene. The CDR3 contains 14 residues. The CDR3 coding sequence is TGTGCCAGCAGCTCTACAGGGGGCTCGTATGAGCAGTACTTC. This encodes CASSSTGGSYEQYF.